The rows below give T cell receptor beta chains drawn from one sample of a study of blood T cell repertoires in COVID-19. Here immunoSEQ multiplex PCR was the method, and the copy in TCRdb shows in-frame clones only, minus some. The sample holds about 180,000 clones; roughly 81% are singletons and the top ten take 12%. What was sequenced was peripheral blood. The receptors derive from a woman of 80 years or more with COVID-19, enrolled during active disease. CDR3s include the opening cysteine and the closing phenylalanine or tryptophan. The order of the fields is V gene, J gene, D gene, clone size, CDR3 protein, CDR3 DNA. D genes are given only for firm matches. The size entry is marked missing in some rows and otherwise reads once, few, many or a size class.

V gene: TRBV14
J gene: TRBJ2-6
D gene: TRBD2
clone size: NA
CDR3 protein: CASSQWGGLGSGANVLTF
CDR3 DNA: TGTGCCAGCAGCCAATGGGGGGGATTGGGCTCTGGGGCCAACGTCCTGACTTTC

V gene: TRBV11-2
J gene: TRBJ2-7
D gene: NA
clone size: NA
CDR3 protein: CASSLDGGFTYEQYF
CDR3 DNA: TGTGCCAGCAGCTTAGATGGCGGATTTACCTACGAGCAGTACTTC

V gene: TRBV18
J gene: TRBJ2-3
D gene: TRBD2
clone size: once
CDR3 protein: CASSVLSGRYGTDTQYF
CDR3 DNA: TGTGCCAGCTCAGTCCTTTCCGGGAGGTATGGCACAGATACGCAGTATTTT

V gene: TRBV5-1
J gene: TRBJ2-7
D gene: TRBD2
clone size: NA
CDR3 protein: CASSWDYSYEQYF
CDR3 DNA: TGCGCCAGCAGCTGGGACTACTCCTACGAGCAGTACTTC

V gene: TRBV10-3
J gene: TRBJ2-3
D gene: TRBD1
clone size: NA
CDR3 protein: CAIREGQVRTDTQYF
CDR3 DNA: TGTGCCATCAGGGAGGGACAGGTTCGCACAGATACGCAGTATTTT

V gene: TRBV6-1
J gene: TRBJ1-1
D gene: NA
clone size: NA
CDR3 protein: CASSEWTAKAFF
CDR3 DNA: TGTGCCAGCAGTGAATGGACAGCCAAAGCTTTCTTT

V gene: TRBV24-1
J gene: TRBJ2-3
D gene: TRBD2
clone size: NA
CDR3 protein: CATSEGRAGGTDTQYF
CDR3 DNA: TGTGCCACCAGTGAGGGGAGAGCGGGGGGCACAGATACGCAGTATTTT

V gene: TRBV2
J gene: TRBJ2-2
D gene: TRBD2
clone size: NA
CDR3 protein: CASSVIERGVYTGELFF
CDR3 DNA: TGTGCCAGCAGTGTTATTGAGCGGGGGGTTTACACCGGGGAGCTGTTTTTT

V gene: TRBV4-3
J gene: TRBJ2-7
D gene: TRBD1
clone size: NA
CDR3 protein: CASSQASGDSAYEQYF
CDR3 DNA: TGCGCCAGCAGCCAAGCCTCCGGGGACAGTGCCTACGAGCAGTACTTC

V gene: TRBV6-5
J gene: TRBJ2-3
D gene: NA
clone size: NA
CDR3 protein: CASSRQGRADTQYF
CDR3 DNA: TGTGCCAGCAGTCGACAGGGGAGGGCGGATACGCAGTATTTT

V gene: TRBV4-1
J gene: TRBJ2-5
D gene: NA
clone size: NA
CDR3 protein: CASSQGVIQGQETQYF
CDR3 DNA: TGCGCCAGCAGCCAAGGAGTGATACAGGGTCAAGAGACCCAGTACTTC

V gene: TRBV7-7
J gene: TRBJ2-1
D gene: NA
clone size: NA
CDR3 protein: CASSSDRGEQFF
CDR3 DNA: TGTGCTAGCAGCTCCGACAGAGGTGAGCAGTTCTTC

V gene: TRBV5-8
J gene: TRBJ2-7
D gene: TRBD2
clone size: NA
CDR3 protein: CASSTRGLANYEQYF
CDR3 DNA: TGTGCCAGCAGCACCCGGGGACTAGCGAATTACGAGCAGTACTTC

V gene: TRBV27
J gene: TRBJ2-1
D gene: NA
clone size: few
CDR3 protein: CASSSLGSEQFF
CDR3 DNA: TGTGCCAGCAGTTCTCTAGGAAGTGAGCAGTTCTTC

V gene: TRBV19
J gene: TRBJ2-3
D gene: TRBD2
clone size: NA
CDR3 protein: CASSIDREGAWSF
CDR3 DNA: TGTGCCAGTAGTATAGATAGGGAGGGTGCGTGGTCTTTT

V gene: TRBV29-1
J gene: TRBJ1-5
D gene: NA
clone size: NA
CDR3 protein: CSVVTGGADQPQHF
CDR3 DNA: TGCAGCGTTGTCACGGGGGGGGCAGATCAGCCCCAGCATTTT

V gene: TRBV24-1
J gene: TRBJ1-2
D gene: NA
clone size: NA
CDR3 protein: CATSDSDTYGYTF
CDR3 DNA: TGTGCCACCAGTGATTCCGATACATATGGCTACACCTTC

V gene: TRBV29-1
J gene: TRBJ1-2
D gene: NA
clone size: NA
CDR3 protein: CSARITENYGYTF
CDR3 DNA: TGCAGCGCCAGAATAACAGAAAACTATGGCTACACCTTC

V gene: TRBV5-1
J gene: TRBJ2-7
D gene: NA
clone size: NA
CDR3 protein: CASSERTAYEQYF
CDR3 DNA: TGCGCCAGCAGCGAGAGGACAGCCTACGAGCAGTACTTC